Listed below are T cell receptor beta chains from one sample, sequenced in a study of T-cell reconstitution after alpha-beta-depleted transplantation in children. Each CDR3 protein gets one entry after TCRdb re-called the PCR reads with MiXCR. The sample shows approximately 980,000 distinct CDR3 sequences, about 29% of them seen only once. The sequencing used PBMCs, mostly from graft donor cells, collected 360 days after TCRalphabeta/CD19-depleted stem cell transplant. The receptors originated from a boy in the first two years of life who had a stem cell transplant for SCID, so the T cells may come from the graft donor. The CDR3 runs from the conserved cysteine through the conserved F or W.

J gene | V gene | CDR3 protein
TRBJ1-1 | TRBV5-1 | CASTRLNDRTEAFF
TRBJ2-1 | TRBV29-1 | CSVEPRHEAYNEQFF
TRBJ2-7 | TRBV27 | CASSLYSGYEQYF
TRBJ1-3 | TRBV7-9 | CATPPGAYGNTIYF
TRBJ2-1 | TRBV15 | CATSRALWLQGNEQFF
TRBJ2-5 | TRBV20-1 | CSAYGREGAQYF
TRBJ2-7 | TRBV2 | CASSPSRDRGPYEQYF
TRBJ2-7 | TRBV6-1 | CASSKPGRFYEQYF
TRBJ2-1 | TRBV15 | CATSRDSRAFSNEQFF
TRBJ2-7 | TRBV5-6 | CASSLRSGGPSEQYF
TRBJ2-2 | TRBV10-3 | CAISESPANTGELFF
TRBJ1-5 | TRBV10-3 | CAISESEGEGPHRYSNQPQHF
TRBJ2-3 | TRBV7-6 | CASSRRGVDTQYF
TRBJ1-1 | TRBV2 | CASSINHSRVNTEAFF
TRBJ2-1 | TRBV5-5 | CASSSIAGGYNEQFF
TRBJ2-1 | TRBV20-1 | CSAWGPGNEQFF
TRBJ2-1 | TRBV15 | CATSQTSGGSLYNEQFF
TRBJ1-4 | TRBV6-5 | CASSYDRVGKLFF
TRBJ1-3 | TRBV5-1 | CASSFEGSVGNTIYF
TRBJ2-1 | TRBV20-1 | CSARDSTSGAYNEQFF
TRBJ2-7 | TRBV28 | CASSWEGGYEQYF
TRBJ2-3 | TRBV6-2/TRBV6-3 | CASSSTGILRF
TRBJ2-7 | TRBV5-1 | CASSFLAGHEQYF
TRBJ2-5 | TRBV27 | CASSLSAGPKETQYF
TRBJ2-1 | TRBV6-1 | CASSGRSPGGYNEQFF
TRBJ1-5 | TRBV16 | CASSQSGGISQPQHF
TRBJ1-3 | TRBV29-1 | CSVGGGNTIYF
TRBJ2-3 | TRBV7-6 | CASSPRLPDTQYF
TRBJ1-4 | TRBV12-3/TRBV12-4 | CASSLWGGSGEKLFF
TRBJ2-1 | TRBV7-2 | CASSLPRHRDYNEQFF
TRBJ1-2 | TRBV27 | CASSPDRGRGRGYGYTF
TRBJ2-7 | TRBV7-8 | CASSLEVLGGSEQYF
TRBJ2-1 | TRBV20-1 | CSAPSGGASYNEQFF
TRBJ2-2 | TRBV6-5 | CASSSFPGGAANTGELFF
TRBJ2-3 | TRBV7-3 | CASSGTGTNTDTQYF
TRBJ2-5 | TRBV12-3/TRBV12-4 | CASSGGAVPGTQYF
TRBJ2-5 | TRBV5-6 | CASSLTRNPYQETQYF
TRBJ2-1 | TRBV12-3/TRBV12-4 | CASSSSPGQSPGEQFF
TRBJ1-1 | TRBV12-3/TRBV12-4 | CASSYTGGWTEAFF
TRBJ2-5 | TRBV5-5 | CASSIAPETQYF
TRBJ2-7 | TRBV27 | CASSLSGRDRAPEQYF